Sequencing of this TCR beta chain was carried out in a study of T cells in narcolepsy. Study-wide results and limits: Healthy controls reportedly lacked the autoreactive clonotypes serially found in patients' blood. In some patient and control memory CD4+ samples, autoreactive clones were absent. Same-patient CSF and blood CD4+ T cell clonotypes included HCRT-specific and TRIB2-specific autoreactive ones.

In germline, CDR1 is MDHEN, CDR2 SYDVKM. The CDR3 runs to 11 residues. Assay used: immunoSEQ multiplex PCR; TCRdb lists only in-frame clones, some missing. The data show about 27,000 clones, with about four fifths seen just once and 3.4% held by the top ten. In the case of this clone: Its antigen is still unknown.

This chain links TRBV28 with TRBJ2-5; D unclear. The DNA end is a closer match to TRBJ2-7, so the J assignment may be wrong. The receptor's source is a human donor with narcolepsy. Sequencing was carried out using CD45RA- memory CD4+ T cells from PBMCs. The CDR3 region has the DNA TGTGCCAGCAGTATCGGCTACGAGCAGTACTTC. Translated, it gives CASSIGYEQYF.